Shown below are 31 T cell receptor beta chains from a single sample sequenced in a study of vaccination effects on CD4 cells after COVID-19. Sequencing was performed with immunoSEQ multiplex PCR; in TCRdb, only in-frame clones are kept and a portion is missing. The sample records 74,000 or so clones, 80% being singletons. Under the ViraFEST assay, PBMC were stimulated with viral peptide pools so that antigen-specific CD4+ T cells expanded. Sequencing was performed afterwards. Subsequent to a culture period of about ten days, CD4+ T cells were isolated. The vaccine recipients had no prior SARS-CoV-2 infection, with negative nucleocapsid antibodies. No antigen has been assigned to these receptors. The source was CD4+ T cells from PBMCs cultured with SARS-CoV-2 spike peptides, collected before COVID-19 vaccination. The receptors originated from a human donor who received a COVID-19 vaccine.

This clone was seen a few times. This rearrangement joins TRBV7-3 to TRBJ1-1; D not resolved. V gave up 3 bases and J gave up 1 base, with 6 bases separating them. Per the germline V gene, CDR1 is SGHTA and CDR2 is FQGTGA. The CDR3 runs 13 residues. The CDR3 region has the DNA TGTGCCAGCAGCTTGATACGGAACACTGAAGCTTTCTTT. It codes for CASSLIRNTEAFF.

The J gene is TRBJ1-1, the V gene TRBV28; TRBD1 might be the D (6 bases). Trimming stripped 1 base from V and 6 bases from J, with 15 bases between. Germline loops: CDR1 MDHEN, CDR2 SYDVKM. The CDR3 runs to 15 residues. The CDR3 DNA is TGTGCCAGCAGTTTATCGGGGGGCGCGTTCGCTGAAGCTTTCTTT. Translation gives CASSLSGGAFAEAFF.

The rearrangement links TRBV5-1 to TRBJ1-1; D call uncertain. Germline loops: CDR1 SGHRS, CDR2 YFSETQ. This CDR3 spans 15 amino acids. V was cut by 1 base and J by 1 base, with 11 bases left in between. As DNA, the CDR3 is TGCGCCAGCAGCTTGCTCACAGTTACGAACACTGAAGCTTTCTTT. It translates to CASSLLTVTNTEAFF.

This clone was seen a single time. The chain is built from TRBV27 and TRBJ2-5; 12 bases are shared with TRBD2. The CDR3 runs 17 residues. Germline assignment: CDR1 MNHEY and CDR2 SMNVEV (reference sequence). The trim removed 5 bases at V and 5 bases at J, leaving 12 bases unmatched. The CDR3 DNA sequence: TGTGCCAGCAGTCCCCGGTGGCTAGCGGGGGGGCTCGAGACCCAGTACTTC. This codes for CASSPRWLAGGLETQYF.

This chain joins TRBV2 and TRBJ1-5, with a possible D match to TRBD1 (6 bases). V was cut by 3 bases and J by 7 bases, with 13 bases left in between. Per the germline V gene, CDR1 is SNHLY and CDR2 is FYNNEI. The CDR3 consists of 14 residues. CDR3 sequence reads: CASSDRTDAQPQHF. The CDR3 DNA sequence: TGTGCCAGCAGTGATAGGACAGACGCGCAGCCCCAGCATTTT.

The genes are TRBV19 and TRBJ2-6; TRBD1 matches 9 bases. The CDR3 totals 15 residues. CDR1 and CDR2 (germline): LNHDA, SQIVND (reference sequence). The V segment lost 6 bases and the J segment 2 bases; nucleotides outside the gene matches: 2. CDR3 in DNA: TGTGCCAGTAGGGGACAGGGTGCTGGGGCCAACGTCCTGACTTTC. Translation gives CASRGQGAGANVLTF.

This chain links TRBV6-1 with TRBJ2-2; possibly TRBD2 for D (5 bases). Germline V gives CDR1 MNHNS, CDR2 SASEGT. V was trimmed by 2 bases and J by 0 bases, leaving 10 bases between them. CDR3 size: 16 residues. The CDR3 loop is CASSERAEANTGELFF. CDR3 nucleotide sequence: TGTGCCAGCAGTGAAAGGGCGGAGGCGAACACCGGGGAGCTGTTTTTT.

The genes are TRBV3-1 (or the pseudogene TRBV3-2) and TRBJ2-3; 10 bases map to TRBD2. V was clipped by 1 base and J by 4 bases; unmatched bases: 5. Germline V gene data show CDR1 as LGHDT and CDR2 as YNNKEL (reference sequence). The CDR3 runs to 16 residues. CDR3 coding DNA: TGTGCCAGCAGCCAAGGGAGCGGGGGGGCCTCAGATACGCAGTATTTT. Translated: CASSQGSGGASDTQYF.

The rearrangement links TRBV18 to TRBJ2-7; 7 bases fit TRBD1. V shed 2 bases, J shed 2 bases, and the junction held 3 bases outside the gene matches. The CDR3 is 14 residues long. Germline lookup yields CDR1 KGHSH and CDR2 LQKENI. The CDR3 is CASSPTGQTYEQYV. CDR3 bases: TGTGCCAGCTCACCAACGGGACAGACCTACGAGCAGTACGTC.

The chain couples TRBV6-2 or TRBV6-3 to TRBJ1-3; D is undetermined. Per germline, CDR1 MNHEY and CDR2 SVGEGT. CDR3 length equals 14 residues. V was pared by 5 bases and J by 3 bases, with 11 bases between. Written as DNA, the CDR3 is TGTGCCAGCAGTCTCTCGGTTGATGGAAACACCATATATTTT. Translated: CASSLSVDGNTIYF.

V usage is TRBV18 and J usage is TRBJ2-7; possibly TRBD2 for D (5 bases). The germline gives CDR1 KGHSH, CDR2 LQKENI. V lost 6 bases and J lost 0, with 12 bases in between. This CDR3 is 14 amino acids long. The CDR3 region is CASSLGGSSYEQYV. In nucleotides, the CDR3 is TGTGCCAGCTCCTTGGGTGGGAGCTCCTACGAGCAGTACGTC.

This rearrangement joins TRBV9 to TRBJ1-1; tentatively, D is TRBD1 (6 bases). The CDR3 length is 14 residues. V shed 4 bases and J shed 0 bases, with 10 bases lying between them. Germline CDR1 and CDR2: SGDLS and YYNGEE. CDR3 in DNA: TGTGCCAGCAGCCCAGGGACACTGAACACTGAAGCTTTCTTT. Protein sequence: CASSPGTLNTEAFF.

The chain is built from TRBV5-5 and TRBJ2-7; D unresolved. Between the trimmed V and J ends, which lost 0 bases and 1 base, there was a span of 5 bases. Germline V lookup: CDR1 SGHKS, CDR2 YYEKEE (reference sequence). This CDR3 is built from 13 residues. The CDR3 protein is CASSLALSYEQYV. CDR3 bases: TGTGCCAGCAGCTTGGCACTATCCTACGAGCAGTACGTC.

The chain carries TRBV19 and TRBJ2-6; D is uncertain. The germline gives CDR1 LNHDA, CDR2 SQIVND (reference sequence). This CDR3 is 10 amino acids long. Trimming removed 11 bases from V and 1 base from J, with 0 bases in between. The CDR3 loop is CASGANVLTF. The CDR3 nucleotides are TGTGCCTCTGGGGCCAACGTCCTGACTTTC.

The CDR3 is CASSELYSNQPQHF. The CDR3 region has the DNA TGTGCCAGCAGTGAACTGTATAGCAATCAGCCCCAGCATTTT. The V call is TRBV2, the J call TRBJ1-5; D ambiguous. The CDR3 covers 14 residues. Per germline, CDR1 SNHLY and CDR2 FYNNEI. V was cut by 2 bases and J by 0 bases, with 5 bases left in between.

This clone appeared a few times. The chain combines TRBV10-1 with TRBJ1-2, with D unresolved. Deletions cut 3 bases from V and 1 base from J, with 6 bases between. CDR1 is WNHNN, CDR2 SYGVQD, per germline (reference sequence). The CDR3 has 13 amino acids. For the CDR3, the DNA is TGCGCCAGCAGTGAACGACATAACTATGGCTACACCTTC. As protein: CASSERHNYGYTF.

A few counts support this clone. The chain carries TRBV6-2 or TRBV6-3 and TRBJ1-1; D possibly corresponds to TRBD1 (5 bases). This CDR3 is built from 14 residues. Germline loops: CDR1 MNHEY, CDR2 SVGEGT. With 2 bases removed from V and 5 bases from J, the gap between germline ends came to 12 bases. The CDR3 nucleotides read TGTGCCAGCAGTTACCGCAGGGTCGGGACTGAAGCTTTCTTT. Protein product: CASSYRRVGTEAFF.

V gene TRBV23-1 combines with J gene TRBJ2-5; TRBD2 agrees at 7 bases. TRBV23-1 is identified as an open reading frame with a role that is uncertain. CDR3 size: 16 residues. Trimming at V came to 3 bases and at J to 4 bases, leaving 11 bases not matched to a gene. CDR3 in DNA: TGCGCCAGCAGTCACTTCGCGGGGGAGGTTAGAGAGACCCAGTACTTC. It yields the protein CASSHFAGEVRETQYF.

V gene TRBV5-1 combines with J gene TRBJ1-4; D unclear. Trimming took off 1 base at V and 5 bases at J, with 9 bases between the two ends. The CDR3 covers 14 residues. The germline V gene encodes CDR1 SGHRS and CDR2 YFSETQ. For the CDR3, the DNA is TGCGCCAGCAGCTTGAGCAACACCAATGAAAAACTGTTTTTT. This translates into CASSLSNTNEKLFF.

This clone was picked up one time. The rearrangement uses TRBV10-2 and TRBJ1-2; no definite D call. CDR3 length equals 15 residues. The germline V gene has CDR1 WSHSY and CDR2 SAAADI. Trimming cost V 4 bases and J 1 base, with 13 bases left between them. CDR3 nucleotides: TGCGCCAGCAGTGGGCCCGACGGTCTTAACTATGGCTACACCTTC. Encoded protein: CASSGPDGLNYGYTF.

The genes are TRBV7-9 and TRBJ2-6; D tentatively reads TRBD1 or TRBD2 (5 bases each). Germline assignment: CDR1 SEHNR and CDR2 FQNEAQ (reference sequence). This CDR3 is 15 amino acids long. Between the trimmed V and J ends, which lost 6 bases and 0 bases, there was a span of 9 bases. CDR3 sequence reads: CASRRGASGANVLTF. The CDR3 nucleotides read TGTGCCAGCAGGAGGGGTGCCTCTGGGGCCAACGTCCTGACTTTC. Combining the CDR3 with reference TRBV7-9 and TRBJ2-6 gives the whole variable domain DTGVSQNPRHKITKRGQNVTFRCDPISEHNRLYWYRQTLGQGPEFLTYFQNEAQLEKSRLLSDRFSAERPKGSFSTLEIQRTEQGDSAMYLCASRRGASGANVLTFGAGSRLTVL.

This clone was counted a few times. V gene TRBV11-2 combines with J gene TRBJ2-7, with D possibly TRBD1 on 5 matching bases. CDR1 and CDR2 from the germline V gene are SGHAT and FQNNGV. The CDR3 contains 14 residues. V was cut by 3 bases and J by 7 bases, with 16 bases left in between. Here the CDR3 reads CASSLSGLVGEQYV. In DNA, the CDR3 is TGTGCCAGCAGCTTGTCAGGGCTTGTGGGGGAGCAGTACGTC.

J is TRBJ2-1 and V is TRBV10-2; 14 positions agree with TRBD2. Germline lookup yields CDR1 WSHSY and CDR2 SAAADI. CDR3 length equals 15 residues. With V trimmed by 6 bases and J by 4 bases, 2 bases remained unmatched. The CDR3 protein is CASRGLAGGYNEQFF. In nucleotides, the CDR3 is TGCGCCAGCAGAGGACTAGCGGGGGGTTACAATGAGCAGTTCTTC.

This clone was counted between two and nine times. The J gene is TRBJ1-1, the V gene TRBV6-4; D is possibly TRBD1 (6 bases). Trimming removed 5 bases at V and 4 bases at J, with 11 bases between. CDR3 size: 13 residues. Germline CDR1 and CDR2: MRHNA and SNTAGT. The chain's CDR3 is CASSWTEATEAFF. The CDR3 DNA follows: TGTGCCAGCAGTTGGACAGAAGCCACTGAAGCTTTCTTT.

The chain joins TRBV28 to TRBJ1-1; TRBD1 matches at 7 bases. CDR1 and CDR2 from the germline V gene are MDHEN and SYDVKM. V was pared by 3 bases and J by 0 bases, with 4 bases of the junction left unmatched. This CDR3 has 15 residues. DNA of the CDR3: TGTGCCAGCAGTTTGACAGGGATAATGAACACTGAAGCTTTCTTT. Translation: CASSLTGIMNTEAFF.

Details on this clone: The same CDR3 can be traced to other DNA sequences in this sample. The chain combines TRBV6-6 with TRBJ2-5; 7 positions agree with TRBD2. Germline assignment: CDR1 MNHNY and CDR2 SVGAGI (reference sequence). V trimming: 0 bases; J trimming: 0 bases; junction bases outside the gene matches: 4. This CDR3 has 16 residues. Written as DNA, the CDR3 is TGTGCCAGCAGTTACTCTTCGGGGGGATACCAAGAGACCCAGTACTTC. It is translated as CASSYSSGGYQETQYF.

The rearrangement links TRBV2 to TRBJ2-1; tentative D call: TRBD2 (5 bases). V lost 8 bases, J lost 0 bases, and 14 bases lay in between. CDR1 SNHLY and CDR2 FYNNEI come from the germline V gene. The CDR3 is 15 amino acids. The CDR3 loop is CASFLGSSSYNEQFF. Here the CDR3 DNA reads TGTGCCAGCTTTTTGGGGAGTAGCTCCTACAATGAGCAGTTCTTC.

In its sample, this clone was seen once. The chain carries TRBV24-1 and TRBJ2-3; D gene ambiguous. The CDR3 consists of 15 residues. Germline V gives CDR1 KGHDR, CDR2 SFDVKD. V lost 0 bases and J lost 2, with 8 bases in between. CDR3 in DNA: TGTGCCACCAGTGATTTGTACCGAAACACAGATACGCAGTATTTT. Protein: CATSDLYRNTDTQYF.

This clone is a singleton in its sample. V is TRBV6-5 and J is TRBJ1-6; D not resolved. The CDR3 extends over 13 amino acids. From germline, CDR1 is MNHEY and CDR2 SVGAGI. Trimming took off 2 bases at V and 10 bases at J, with 9 bases between the two ends. The CDR3 spells CASSYGRVSPLHF. In nucleotides, the CDR3 is TGTGCCAGCAGTTACGGCCGTGTCTCACCCCTCCACTTT.

The gene calls are TRBV28 and TRBJ1-2; 8 nucleotides line up with TRBD1. The CDR3 has 15 residues. Germline CDR1 and CDR2: MDHEN and SYDVKM. The ends lost 6 bases at V and 8 bases at J; junction bases unmatched: 14. The CDR3 here is CASRFRDRGGWGYTF. CDR3 sequence (DNA): TGTGCCAGCAGATTCAGAGACAGGGGAGGATGGGGCTACACCTTC.

The gene calls are TRBV5-8 and TRBJ2-1, with 10 bases fitting TRBD2. The J segment lost 6 bases and the V segment lost 7 bases, leaving 22 bases of the junction unmatched. This CDR3 is built from 19 residues. Germline values: CDR1 SGHTS, CDR2 YDEGEE. CDR3 nucleotide sequence: TGTGCCAGCCCAAGGGGACTTGACAGGGTGTTAGCGGGGGGCAATGAGCAGTTCTTC. Its translation: CASPRGLDRVLAGGNEQFF.